The present T cell receptor beta chain was sequenced within a study of blood T cell repertoires in COVID-19. Sequenced by immunoSEQ multiplex PCR; TCRdb stores in-frame clones only, minus some. The table records about 200,000 clones, roughly nine tenths of them present only once. V lost 2 bases, J lost 11 bases, and 7 bases lay in between. The CDR3 consists of 12 residues. This sequence originates from a woman aged 25 to 39 with acute COVID-19. Sequenced input: PBMCs or T cells enriched from blood (not recorded which). The gene calls are TRBV12-3 or TRBV12-4 and TRBJ1-6; D is possibly TRBD1 (5 bases). CDR3 DNA: TGTGCCAGCAGTTTATTGGGGCCACCCCTCCACTTT. Its translation: CASSLLGPPLHF.